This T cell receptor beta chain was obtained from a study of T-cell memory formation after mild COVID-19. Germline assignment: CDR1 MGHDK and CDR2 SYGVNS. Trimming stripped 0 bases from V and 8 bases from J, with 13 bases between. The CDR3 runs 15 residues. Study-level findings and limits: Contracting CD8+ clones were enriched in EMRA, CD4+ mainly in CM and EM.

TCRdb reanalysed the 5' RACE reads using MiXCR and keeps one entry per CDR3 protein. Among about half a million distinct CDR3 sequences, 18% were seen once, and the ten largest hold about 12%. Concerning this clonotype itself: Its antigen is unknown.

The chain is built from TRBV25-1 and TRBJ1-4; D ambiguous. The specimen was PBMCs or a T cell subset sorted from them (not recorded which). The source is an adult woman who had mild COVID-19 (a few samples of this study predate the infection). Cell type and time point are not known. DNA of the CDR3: TGTGCCAGCAGTGAATATGAGGTTTTCTGGGAAAAACTGTTTTTT. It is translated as CASSEYEVFWEKLFF.